This entry lists 19 T cell receptor beta chains sequenced from one sample in a study of blood T cell repertoires in COVID-19. Here immunoSEQ multiplex PCR was the method, and the copy in TCRdb shows in-frame clones only, minus some. This table has some 300,000 clones, about 85% appearing once. The sample comprised peripheral blood. The receptors come from a man in his late teens or twenties with active or convalescent COVID-19.

DNA for the CDR3: TGTGCCAGCAGTTACTCACGGGATTCACCCCTCCACTTT. As protein: CASSYSRDSPLHF. The genes are TRBV6-2 or TRBV6-3 and TRBJ1-6; D not resolved. V was shortened by 0 bases and J by 8 bases, with 5 bases between the two germline ends. There are 13 residues in the CDR3. The V gene's germline CDR1 is MNHEY and CDR2 SVGEGT.

The chain employs TRBV24-1 and TRBJ2-1, with TRBD2 matching over 9 bases. V lost 4 bases to trimming and J lost 8 bases; unmatched junction nucleotides: 17. The germline CDR1 and CDR2 sequences are KGHDR and SFDVKD. The CDR3 totals 18 residues. DNA for the CDR3: TGTGCCACCAGTGACCATATATTAGGGACTAGCCATTTAGATGAGCAGTTCTTC. Translation gives CATSDHILGTSHLDEQFF.

This chain connects TRBV9 to TRBJ1-1, with D tentatively TRBD1 (6 bases). The V end lost 4 bases, the J end lost 7 bases, and 14 bases lay between the germline ends. This CDR3 contains 13 residues. Germline V gene lookup returns CDR1 SGDLS and CDR2 YYNGEE. The CDR3 DNA follows: TGTGCCAGCAGCCGCGGCGACAGGCGTGAAGCTTTCTTT. Translated, it gives CASSRGDRREAFF.

J is TRBJ2-7 and V is TRBV6-2 or TRBV6-3, with 7 bases lining up with TRBD1. V shed 6 bases, J shed 1 base, and the junction held 6 bases outside the gene matches. The CDR3 is made up of 14 amino acids. Germline-derived CDR1 and CDR2 are MNHEY and SVGEGT. DNA of the CDR3: TGTGCCAGCAGCATCCGGGACAGTTCCTACGAGCAGTACTTC. Translated, it gives CASSIRDSSYEQYF.

This chain joins TRBV11-3 and TRBJ2-1, with 7 bases that match TRBD2. CDR1 and CDR2 from the germline V gene are SGHNT and YENEEA. The CDR3 covers 14 residues. J was trimmed by 4 bases and V by 5 bases; bases with no gene match: 5. The CDR3 spells CASSPQGGYNEQFF. In DNA, the CDR3 is TGTGCCAGCAGCCCGCAGGGAGGGTACAATGAGCAGTTCTTC.

The rearrangement links TRBV6-5 to TRBJ1-3; maybe TRBD1 (5 bases). V lost 6 bases, J lost 7 bases, and 16 bases lay in between. The CDR3 spans 14 residues. The germline CDR1 and CDR2 sequences are MNHEY and SVGAGI. The CDR3 reads CASRREGRVNTIYF. DNA of the CDR3: TGTGCCAGCAGGAGGGAGGGGCGGGTGAACACCATATATTTT.

V and J are TRBV11-2 and TRBJ2-7, with TRBD2 identical over 15 bases. Germline trimming cut 4 bases from V and 6 bases from J; bases unmatched to any gene: 1. Germline V lookup: CDR1 SGHAT, CDR2 FQNNGV. The CDR3 length is 14 residues. Here the CDR3 DNA reads TGTGCCAGCAGCTCGGGACTAGCGGGGGGCGAGCAGTACTTC. Translation gives CASSSGLAGGEQYF.

This sequence joins TRBV4-1 and TRBJ2-5; 10 nucleotides agree with TRBD2. This CDR3 has 15 amino acids. After removal of 2 bases from V and 4 bases from J, the junction contained 4 bases not matched to a gene. Germline V gene lookup returns CDR1 MGHRA and CDR2 YSYEKL. CDR3 sequence (DNA): TGCGCCAGCAGCCAAACCAAGCGGGAGGGAGAGACCCAGTACTTC. Its protein is CASSQTKREGETQYF.

The chain employs TRBV11-3 and TRBJ2-2, with 11 bases fitting TRBD1. The CDR3 is 14 amino acids. V was clipped by 5 bases and J by 6 bases; unmatched bases: 2. The germline V gene has CDR1 SGHNT and CDR2 YENEEA. CDR3 in amino acids: CASSPGQGAGELFF. CDR3 nucleotide sequence: TGTGCCAGCAGCCCGGGACAGGGGGCCGGGGAGCTGTTTTTT.

V usage is TRBV19 and J usage is TRBJ2-1; 8 bases are shared with TRBD1. This CDR3 is built from 14 residues. CDR1 and CDR2 from the germline V gene are LNHDA and SQIVND (reference sequence). J lost 10 bases, V lost 0 bases, and 5 bases had no gene match. CDR3 in amino acids: CASSIEPGTGEQFF. The CDR3 bases are TGTGCCAGTAGTATAGAACCAGGGACAGGCGAGCAGTTCTTC.

This chain connects TRBV27 to TRBJ1-1; D ambiguous. Germline CDR1 reads MNHEY; CDR2 reads SMNVEV (reference sequence). Deletions cut 2 bases from V and 0 bases from J, with 19 bases between. The CDR3 runs to 18 residues. The CDR3 loop reads CASSLLPPGNGMNTEAFF. CDR3 DNA: TGTGCCAGCAGTTTACTCCCTCCCGGGAATGGTATGAACACTGAAGCTTTCTTT.

The chain combines TRBV7-2 with TRBJ2-7; a weak D match, TRBD2 (6 bases). Trimming pared 1 base from V and 4 bases from J, leaving 8 bases between. The CDR3 sequence is 13 residues long. CDR1 SGHTA and CDR2 FQGNSA come from the germline V gene. The CDR3 region has the DNA TGTGCCAGCAGCTTAGAAGGGAGGTACGAGCAGTACTTC. Translation: CASSLEGRYEQYF. The complete variable domain, with remaining parts taken from reference TRBV7-2 and TRBJ2-7, reads GAGVSQSPSNKVTEKGKDVELRCDPISGHTALYWYRQSLGQGLEFLIYFQGNSAPDKSGLPSDRFSAERTGGSVSTLTIQRTQQEDSAVYLCASSLEGRYEQYFGPGTRLTVT.

The chain has TRBV28 and TRBJ2-1; D is perhaps TRBD2 (6 bases). Germline V CDR1 and CDR2: MDHEN, SYDVKM. Trimming removed 3 bases at V and 7 bases at J, with 22 bases between. The CDR3 is 17 residues long. The CDR3 spells CASSLILDSGRGNEQFF. CDR3 nucleotides: TGTGCCAGCAGTTTGATTCTCGATAGCGGAAGAGGTAATGAGCAGTTCTTC.

The chain is built from TRBV9 and TRBJ2-1; TRBD2 agrees at 16 bases. The CDR3 covers 19 residues. Trimming cost V 4 bases and J 4 bases; bases outside gene matches: 11. Looked up from germline, CDR1 is SGDLS and CDR2 is YYNGEE. CDR3 in amino acids: CASSISTGLAGGSYNEQFF. CDR3 DNA sequence: TGTGCCAGCAGCATATCTACGGGACTAGCGGGAGGGTCGTACAATGAGCAGTTCTTC.

CDR3 residues: CASSYGRKTYEQYF. The CDR3 region has the DNA TGTGCCAGCAGTTATGGCAGGAAGACCTACGAGCAGTACTTC. The chain is built from TRBV27 and TRBJ2-7; D remains ambiguous. The CDR3 sequence is 14 residues long. Germline assignment: CDR1 MNHEY and CDR2 SMNVEV (reference sequence). Between the trimmed V and J ends, which lost 4 bases and 2 bases, there was a span of 12 bases.

The gene calls are TRBV7-8 and TRBJ2-7; tentatively, D is TRBD2 (6 bases). The CDR3 contains 13 residues. V shed 1 base and J shed 5 bases, with 9 bases lying between them. CDR1 is SGHVS and CDR2 is FQNEAQ in the germline V gene. The chain's CDR3 is CASSLVTRNEQYF. CDR3 sequence (DNA): TGTGCCAGCAGCTTAGTGACTAGAAACGAGCAGTACTTC.

This clone was seen just once. The chain couples TRBV28 to TRBJ2-1; D might be TRBD2 (5 bases). Trimming shortened V by 6 bases and J by 2 bases, and 8 bases separated the two germline ends. The CDR3 length is 13 residues. Germline V gene data show CDR1 as MDHEN and CDR2 as SYDVKM. The CDR3 sequence is CASSRDTYNEQFF. The CDR3 DNA sequence: TGTGCCAGCAGCCGGGATACCTACAATGAGCAGTTCTTC.

This clone is a singleton in its sample. The V call is TRBV18, the J call TRBJ1-6, with no clear D. The germline V gene encodes CDR1 KGHSH and CDR2 LQKENI. The CDR3 has 13 amino acids. The V end lost 4 bases, the J end lost 13 bases, and 14 bases lay between the germline ends. The CDR3 sequence: CASSLQEELPLHF. The CDR3 DNA reads as TGTGCCAGCTCACTGCAGGAGGAATTGCCCCTCCACTTT.

The gene calls are TRBV2 and TRBJ1-2, with a possible D match to TRBD1 (5 bases). The CDR3 loop spans 14 amino acids. V shed 1 base and J shed 2 bases, with 8 bases lying between them. Germline V lookup: CDR1 SNHLY, CDR2 FYNNEI. The CDR3 spells CASSEVGGNYGYTF. CDR3 in DNA: TGTGCCAGCAGTGAAGTGGGGGGGAACTATGGCTACACCTTC.